The present TCR beta chain was sequenced within a study of breast tumors, draining lymph nodes, adjacent tissues. TCRdb itself ran the multiplex PCR reads through MiXCR, one entry per CDR3 protein. The table includes some 31,000 distinct CDR3 sequences, roughly 69% detected once. This clonotype was recorded only once. Its antigen is currently unknown. Trimming stripped 1 base from V and 5 bases from J, with 9 bases between. CDR1 is LNHNV, CDR2 YYDKDF, per germline (reference sequence). The CDR3 runs to 14 residues. Findings of the study overall: Data only fit, rather than demonstrated, lymph node origin of most tumor T cells.

The clonotype comes from a female donor with breast cancer. Some clones in this sample may be carry-over from other donors' samples. The material sequenced was breast tumor tissue. The chain recombines TRBV15 with TRBJ1-5; a possible D gene is TRBD1 (5 bases). Here the CDR3 DNA reads TGTGCCACCAGCAGAGTGGTAGGGGATCAGCCCCAGCATTTT. Residues: CATSRVVGDQPQHF. Drawing the rest from reference TRBV15 and TRBJ1-5, the complete variable domain is DAMVIQNPRYQVTQFGKPVTLSCSQTLNHNVMYWYQQKSSQAPKLLFHYYDKDFNNEADTPDNFQSRRPNTSFCFLDIRSPGLGDTAMYLCATSRVVGDQPQHFGDGTRLSIL.